The source of this T cell receptor beta chain is a study of T cells in localized non-small cell lung cancer. Study results and limitations: When the top 100 tumor clones were examined, a median about 60 of them also appeared in the adjacent lung, which was paired and uninvolved.

Points on this clone: The antigen remains undetermined.

Some clones are missing from TCRdb's copy, which holds only in-frame ones; the method was immunoSEQ multiplex PCR. The table records 15,000 to 20,000 clones, roughly 90% of them present only once. V lost 2 bases, J lost 2 bases, and 6 bases lay in between. CDR3 length: 14 residues. Germline values: CDR1 MNHEY, CDR2 SVGAGI. The sequence was obtained from a woman aged 40 to 75 with stage III lung adenocarcinoma. The specimen comprised peripheral blood mononuclear cells, sampled before any cancer treatment. The gene calls are TRBV6-5 and TRBJ2-2; D not resolved. CDR3 sequence: CASSYEPNTGELFF. DNA for the CDR3: TGTGCCAGCAGTTACGAACCTAACACCGGGGAGCTGTTTTTT.